The 25 T cell receptor beta chains reported below all come from one sample, sequenced in a study of long-term antiretroviral therapy in people with HIV. The assay used was immunoSEQ (version v3.0), run at survey level. The protocol was immunoSEQ multiplex PCR, while the TCRdb copy is restricted to in-frame clones and leaves out a portion. The sample lists 25,000 to 30,000 clones, almost 95% seen once, with approximately 2.5% in the top ten. The input for sequencing was unsorted PBMCs, taken approximately 7.4 years after starting antiretroviral therapy. The receptors shown here come from a man aged 45 to 65 with HIV.

The chain joins TRBV11-2 to TRBJ2-3; TRBD2 agrees at 7 bases. The V and J ends lost 2 bases and 4 bases, in that order; junction bases with no gene match: 9. CDR1 and CDR2 (germline): SGHAT, FQNNGV. The CDR3 totals 16 residues. The CDR3 spells CASSLQAGIGADTQYF. The CDR3 DNA sequence: TGTGCCAGCAGCTTACAAGCGGGGATCGGTGCAGATACGCAGTATTTT.

This chain connects TRBV27 to TRBJ1-1; D is unclear. Germline V gene data show CDR1 as MNHEY and CDR2 as SMNVEV (reference sequence). There are 13 residues in the CDR3. Deletions cut 6 bases from V and 3 bases from J, with 11 bases between. CDR3 sequence: CASRPNLDTEAFF. The DNA of the CDR3 is TGTGCCAGCAGACCGAATTTGGACACTGAAGCTTTCTTT.

The chain links TRBV28 to TRBJ2-4; no firm D call. Trimming removed 7 bases from V and 2 bases from J, with 12 bases in between. This CDR3 spans 14 amino acids. The germline V gene encodes CDR1 MDHEN and CDR2 SYDVKM. Here the CDR3 DNA reads TGTGCCAGCACCACGACTGAACCCAAAAACATTCAGTACTTC. This sequence encodes CASTTTEPKNIQYF. Full variable domain (missing parts from reference TRBV28 and TRBJ2-4): DVKVTQSSRYLVKRTGEKVFLECVQDMDHENMFWYRQDPGLGLRLIYFSYDVKMKEKGDIPEGYSVSREKKERFSLILESASTNQTSMYLCASTTTEPKNIQYFGAGTRLSVL.

This chain joins TRBV5-4 and TRBJ1-2; the D is unclear. This CDR3 is built from 13 residues. V shed 5 bases and J shed 2 bases, with 10 bases lying between them. Germline loops: CDR1 SGHNT, CDR2 YYREEE (reference sequence). CDR3 protein: CASRPGLNYGYTF. Written as DNA, the CDR3 is TGTGCCAGCAGACCGGGCCTGAACTATGGCTACACCTTC.

The chain couples TRBV18 to TRBJ1-1, with D maybe TRBD1 (5 bases). This CDR3 has 19 residues. Germline assignment: CDR1 KGHSH and CDR2 LQKENI. Between the trimmed V and J ends, which lost 1 base and 3 bases, there was a span of 24 bases. The CDR3 is CASSPLAGAAGKWYTEAFF. The CDR3 DNA is TGTGCCAGCTCACCACTTGCTGGGGCTGCAGGGAAGTGGTACACTGAAGCTTTCTTT.

V gene TRBV4-1 combines with J gene TRBJ2-7; 7 bases map to TRBD1. The CDR3 contains 16 residues. CDR1 is MGHRA and CDR2 is YSYEKL in the germline V gene. The J segment lost 3 bases and the V segment lost 0 bases, leaving 8 bases of the junction unmatched. The CDR3 nucleotides are TGCGCCAGCAGCCAAGAAAGTAGCAGGGGGTTCTACGAGCAGTACTTC. This sequence encodes CASSQESSRGFYEQYF.

This clone showed up just a few times. The chain employs TRBV28 and TRBJ1-4; perhaps TRBD1 as D (6 bases). This CDR3 region has 18 residues. The V end lost 6 bases, the J end lost 2 bases, and 22 bases lay between the germline ends. Germline V gene data show CDR1 as MDHEN and CDR2 as SYDVKM. CDR3 in amino acids: CASSLARGQTATNEKLFF. CDR3 bases: TGTGCCAGCAGCTTGGCCCGGGGGCAGACAGCCACTAATGAAAAACTGTTTTTT. The complete variable domain, with remaining parts taken from reference TRBV28 and TRBJ1-4, reads DVKVTQSSRYLVKRTGEKVFLECVQDMDHENMFWYRQDPGLGLRLIYFSYDVKMKEKGDIPEGYSVSREKKERFSLILESASTNQTSMYLCASSLARGQTATNEKLFFGSGTQLSVL.

Only one count was recorded for this clone. The V and J genes are TRBV6-5 and TRBJ2-1; 10 nucleotides align to TRBD1. CDR1 MNHEY and CDR2 SVGAGI come from the germline V gene. Trimming took 5 bases from V and 7 from J; bases not matched to a gene: 8. The CDR3 is 15 residues long. CDR3 loop: CASSPTGTGENEQFF. The CDR3 DNA is TGTGCCAGCAGTCCGACCGGGACAGGGGAGAATGAGCAGTTCTTC.

The CDR3 region is CASSLGGLGDQPQHF. The CDR3 bases are TGCGCCAGCAGCCTCGGTGGTTTAGGGGACCAGCCCCAGCATTTT. The chain couples TRBV5-1 to TRBJ1-5; TRBD1 is a possible D gene (5 bases). Looked up from germline, CDR1 is SGHRS and CDR2 is YFSETQ. The CDR3 has 15 residues. The V gene lost 4 bases and the J gene lost 7 bases, with 18 bases spanning the gap.

The chain carries TRBV5-4 and TRBJ2-7; 7 nucleotides match TRBD1. Trimming took 4 bases from V and 1 from J; bases not matched to a gene: 2. Per the germline V gene, CDR1 is SGHNT and CDR2 is YYREEE (reference sequence). The CDR3 contains 13 residues. The CDR3 protein is CASSVDRSYEQYF. The CDR3 DNA reads as TGTGCCAGCAGCGTGGACAGGTCCTACGAGCAGTACTTC.

The chain carries TRBV10-2 and TRBJ1-6; 9 nucleotides align to TRBD1. The CDR3 contains 15 residues. V trimming: 6 bases; J trimming: 8 bases; junction bases outside the gene matches: 8. From germline, CDR1 is WSHSY and CDR2 SAAADI. CDR3 in amino acids: CASRSPGQGHSPLHF. The CDR3 DNA reads TGCGCCAGCAGGAGTCCGGGACAGGGCCATTCACCCCTCCACTTT.

The chain has TRBV10-3 and TRBJ1-5; TRBD1 matches at 8 bases. The germline V gene encodes CDR1 ENHRY and CDR2 SYGVKD. The CDR3 has 13 residues. The CDR3 nucleotides read TGTGCAACCAGGGGGCTTAGCAATCAGCCCCAGCATTTT. Encoded protein: CATRGLSNQPQHF.

The chain combines TRBV5-1 with TRBJ2-3; TRBD2 aligns across 7 bases. Germline loops: CDR1 SGHRS, CDR2 YFSETQ. Germline trimming cut 0 bases from V and 7 bases from J; bases unmatched to any gene: 5. CDR3 length: 14 amino acids. The CDR3 here is CASSLELASNTQYF. The CDR3 nucleotides read TGCGCCAGCAGCTTGGAACTAGCGTCAAATACGCAGTATTTT.

This clone was picked up a small number of times. The genes are TRBV27 and TRBJ1-6; D may be TRBD1 (5 bases). This CDR3 comprises 14 residues. The ends were cut back, 3 bases at V and 8 bases at J, with 11 bases in the middle. CDR1 MNHEY and CDR2 SMNVEV come from the germline V gene (reference sequence). The CDR3, as DNA: TGTGCCAGCAGTTTGCAGGGTTTTTATTCACCCCTCCACTTT. Its translation: CASSLQGFYSPLHF.

The chain combines TRBV7-6 with TRBJ1-1; the D gene is possibly TRBD1 (6 bases). Trimming cost V 4 bases and J 1 base, with 10 bases left between them. This CDR3 spans 14 amino acids. CDR1 is SGHVS and CDR2 is FNYEAQ in the germline V gene. This CDR3 is CASSSVDRNTEAFF. Written as DNA, the CDR3 is TGTGCCAGCAGCTCCGTGGACAGGAACACTGAAGCTTTCTTT.

This CDR3 reads CASSPLPGRIVYEQYF. The CDR3 DNA follows: TGTGCCAGCAGTCCACTACCGGGACGGATCGTCTACGAGCAGTACTTC. The chain joins TRBV28 to TRBJ2-7; TRBD1 or TRBD2 may be the D gene (5 bases each). The CDR3 loop spans 16 amino acids. The V end was cut by 5 bases, the J end by 3 bases, with 20 bases between. Germline loops: CDR1 MDHEN, CDR2 SYDVKM.

The chain employs TRBV13 and TRBJ1-1, with D maybe TRBD1 (5 bases). The CDR3 spans 13 residues. The ends were cut back, 0 bases at V and 8 bases at J, with 10 bases in the middle. Germline V CDR1 and CDR2: PRHDT, FYEKMQ (reference sequence). For the CDR3, the DNA is TGTGCCAGCAGCTTAGGGGGGGGTAGGGAAGCTTTCTTT. It is translated as CASSLGGGREAFF.

This clone has a handful of counts. The genes are TRBV15 and TRBJ1-4, with D tentatively TRBD1 (5 bases). The CDR3 runs 14 residues. The germline V gene has CDR1 LNHNV and CDR2 YYDKDF (reference sequence). V lost 3 bases, J lost 5 bases, and 10 bases lay in between. Written as DNA, the CDR3 is TGTGCCACCAGCAGGGGACGGGCGAATGAAAAACTGTTTTTT. Protein: CATSRGRANEKLFF. Variable domain in full (rest from reference TRBV15 and TRBJ1-4): DAMVIQNPRYQVTQFGKPVTLSCSQTLNHNVMYWYQQKSSQAPKLLFHYYDKDFNNEADTPDNFQSRRPNTSFCFLDIRSPGLGDTAMYLCATSRGRANEKLFFGSGTQLSVL.

The genes are TRBV27 and TRBJ1-6; D unclear. The CDR3 runs 13 residues. Trimming cost V 6 bases and J 6 bases, with 9 bases left between them. Germline CDR1 reads MNHEY; CDR2 reads SMNVEV (reference sequence). CDR3 amino acids: CASRNDLNSPLHF. CDR3 bases: TGTGCCAGCAGAAACGACCTTAATTCACCCCTCCACTTT.

The rearrangement joins TRBV30 to TRBJ1-5, with no clear D. Germline values: CDR1 GTSNPN, CDR2 SVGIG (reference sequence). Deletions cut 2 bases from V and 1 base from J, with 6 bases between. The CDR3 runs 13 residues. In nucleotides, the CDR3 is TGTGCCTGGAGTCGAGGGAGCAATCAGCCCCAGCATTTT. Its protein is CAWSRGSNQPQHF.

The chain has TRBV12-5 and TRBJ2-1; TRBD2 aligns across 10 bases. Germline CDR1 LGHNT, CDR2 FRNRAP. The CDR3 loop spans 14 amino acids. The V and J ends lost 8 bases and 0 bases, in that order; junction bases with no gene match: 1. CDR3 sequence: CASSSGGSYNEQFF. The CDR3 DNA reads TGTGCTAGTTCTAGCGGGGGCTCCTACAATGAGCAGTTCTTC.

This clone was observed a single time. The genes are TRBV10-2 and TRBJ1-1; tentatively, D is TRBD1 (5 bases). Per the germline V gene, CDR1 is WSHSY and CDR2 is SAAADI. The CDR3 runs to 12 residues. V was trimmed by 2 bases and J by 7 bases, leaving 8 bases between them. CDR3 in DNA: TGCGCCAGCAGTGAGCAGGGCATTGAAGCTTTCTTT. This translates into CASSEQGIEAFF.

The chain is built from TRBV7-6 and TRBJ2-5; D is undetermined. V lost 1 base to trimming and J lost 5 bases, with 14 bases between them. Germline V gene sequence: CDR1 SGHVS, CDR2 FNYEAQ. This CDR3 region has 15 residues. CDR3 nucleotide sequence: TGTGCCAGCAGCTTAGTAGTACTTAGTTCGGAGACCCAGTACTTC. Translating gives CASSLVVLSSETQYF. Filled out from reference TRBV7-6 and TRBJ2-5, the complete variable domain reads GAGVSQSPRYKVTKRGQDVALRCDPISGHVSLYWYRQALGQGPEFLTYFNYEAQQDKSGLPNDRFSAERPEGSISTLTIQRTEQRDSAMYRCASSLVVLSSETQYFGPGTRLLVL.

The chain employs TRBV6-5 and TRBJ2-1, with D unclear. Trimming shortened V by 4 bases and J by 4 bases, and 11 bases separated the two germline ends. CDR1 is MNHEY, CDR2 SVGAGI, per germline. The CDR3 sequence is 14 residues long. CDR3 bases: TGTGCCAGCAGTTCCCTGGGCGCGTACAATGAGCAGTTCTTC. Protein: CASSSLGAYNEQFF.

The V call is TRBV6-5, the J call TRBJ2-1; 8 nucleotides agree with TRBD1. This CDR3 has 15 residues. V shed 5 bases and J 8 bases; nucleotides not matched to a gene: 11. The germline CDR1 and CDR2 sequences are MNHEY and SVGAGI. The CDR3 sequence: CASSHTPDRGHEQFF. CDR3 bases: TGTGCCAGCAGTCACACTCCTGACAGGGGCCATGAGCAGTTCTTC.